This TCR beta chain emerged from a study of CD8 T cells in ankylosing spondylitis. One entry per CDR3 protein results from TCRdb running MiXCR on the 5' RACE reads. The sample includes more than 300,000 distinct CDR3 sequences, approximately 10% of them seen just once. As to this clonotype: Antigen: not known.

Study results and limitations: Disease-linked clones were found to be CD8+ and relatively rare in peripheral blood.

The source material was blood, either unsorted or a sorted T cell fraction (not recorded which). The clonotype comes from a female donor with ankylosing spondylitis or in good health (not recorded which).

The CDR3 bases are TGCAGTGCTAGACCCAGGGGGGGGTACGAGCAGTACTTC. It codes for CSARPRGGYEQYF. This chain joins TRBV20-1 and TRBJ2-7; the D gene could be TRBD1 or TRBD2 (7 bases each). The V end lost 2 bases, the J end lost 4 bases, and 12 bases lay between the germline ends. There are 13 residues in the CDR3. The germline V gene has CDR1 DFQATT and CDR2 SNEGSKA (reference sequence).